This T cell receptor (beta chain) comes out of a study of lymphopenia after photon versus proton radiotherapy. This clone appeared a single time. Antigen: not known. Germline V gene data show CDR1 as SNHLY and CDR2 as FYNNEI. The CDR3 sequence is 14 residues long. The germline V and J ends were trimmed by 3 bases and 6 bases, with 12 bases remaining between them. Some clones are missing from TCRdb's copy, which holds only in-frame ones; the method was immunoSEQ multiplex PCR. The data hold about 42,000 clones, with roughly four fifths observed a single time. General study results and limits: Survival link was tested only in deceased patients; proton benefit remains a possibility. Proton therapy kept repertoires fairly stable, unlike photons, which gained effector/memory cells.

Specimen: peripheral blood, collected from a patient treated with proton-based radiotherapy. This clonotype originated in a woman in her 70s with pancreatic cancer. The V and J genes are TRBV2 and TRBJ2-4, with D perhaps matching TRBD1 (6 bases). DNA for the CDR3: TGTGCCAGCAGTGAGACAGGTTCATTAAACATTCAGTACTTC. Encoded protein: CASSETGSLNIQYF.